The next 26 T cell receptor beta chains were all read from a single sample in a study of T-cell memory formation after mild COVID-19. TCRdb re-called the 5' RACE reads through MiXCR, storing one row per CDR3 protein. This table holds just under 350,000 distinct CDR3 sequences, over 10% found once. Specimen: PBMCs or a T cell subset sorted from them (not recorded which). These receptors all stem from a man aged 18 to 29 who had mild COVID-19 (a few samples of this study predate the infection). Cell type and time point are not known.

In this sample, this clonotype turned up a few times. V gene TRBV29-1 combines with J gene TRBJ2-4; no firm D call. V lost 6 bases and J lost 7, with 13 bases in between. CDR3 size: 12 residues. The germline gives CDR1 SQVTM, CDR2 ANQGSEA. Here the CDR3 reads CSVAGLGNIQYF. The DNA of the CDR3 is TGCAGCGTCGCCGGCCTTGGGAACATTCAGTACTTC.

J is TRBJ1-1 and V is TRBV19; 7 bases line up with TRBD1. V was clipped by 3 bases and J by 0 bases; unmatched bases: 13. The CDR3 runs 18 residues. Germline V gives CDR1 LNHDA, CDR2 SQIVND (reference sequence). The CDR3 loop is CASSIQWWTGKLNTEAFF. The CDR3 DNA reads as TGTGCCAGTAGTATTCAATGGTGGACAGGTAAACTGAACACTGAAGCTTTCTTT.

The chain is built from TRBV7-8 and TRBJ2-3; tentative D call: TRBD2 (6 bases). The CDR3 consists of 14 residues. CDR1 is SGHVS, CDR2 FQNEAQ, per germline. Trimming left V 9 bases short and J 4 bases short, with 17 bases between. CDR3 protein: CASYPPGRADTQYF. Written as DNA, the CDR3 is TGTGCCAGTTATCCCCCCGGGAGAGCAGATACGCAGTATTTT.

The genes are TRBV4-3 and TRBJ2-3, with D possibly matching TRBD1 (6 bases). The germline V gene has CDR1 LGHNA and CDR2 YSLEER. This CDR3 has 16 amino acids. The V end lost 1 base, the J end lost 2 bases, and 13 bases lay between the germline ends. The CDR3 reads CASSQGGRGNTDTQYF. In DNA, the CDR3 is TGCGCCAGCAGCCAAGGCGGCAGGGGTAACACAGATACGCAGTATTTT.

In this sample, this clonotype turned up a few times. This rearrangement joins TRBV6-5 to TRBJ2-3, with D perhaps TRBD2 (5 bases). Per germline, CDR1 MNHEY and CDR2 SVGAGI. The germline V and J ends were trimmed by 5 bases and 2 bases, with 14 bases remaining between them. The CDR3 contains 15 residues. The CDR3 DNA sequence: TGTGCCAGCAGTACCCCCGGCGGGCCCACAGATACGCAGTATTTT. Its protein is CASSTPGGPTDTQYF.

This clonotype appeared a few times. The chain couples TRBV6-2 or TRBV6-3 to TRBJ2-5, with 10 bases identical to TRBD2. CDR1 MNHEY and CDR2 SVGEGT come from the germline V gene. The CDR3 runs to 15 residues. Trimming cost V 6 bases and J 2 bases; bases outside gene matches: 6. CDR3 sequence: CASRRLAGRQETQYF. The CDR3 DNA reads TGTGCCAGCAGACGACTAGCGGGCAGACAAGAGACCCAGTACTTC.

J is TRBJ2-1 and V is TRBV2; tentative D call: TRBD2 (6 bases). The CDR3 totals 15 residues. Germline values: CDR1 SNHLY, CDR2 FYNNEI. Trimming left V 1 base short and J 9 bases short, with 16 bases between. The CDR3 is CASSEVPSAAGEQFF. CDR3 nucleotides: TGTGCCAGCAGTGAAGTACCTAGCGCGGCCGGTGAGCAGTTCTTC.

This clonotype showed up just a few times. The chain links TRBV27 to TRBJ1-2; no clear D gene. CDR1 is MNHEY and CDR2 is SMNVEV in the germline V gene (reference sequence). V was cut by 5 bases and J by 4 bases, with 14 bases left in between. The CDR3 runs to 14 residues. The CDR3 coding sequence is TGTGCCAGCAGTCCCCTCAAGGGTAGCTATGGCTACACCTTC. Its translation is CASSPLKGSYGYTF.

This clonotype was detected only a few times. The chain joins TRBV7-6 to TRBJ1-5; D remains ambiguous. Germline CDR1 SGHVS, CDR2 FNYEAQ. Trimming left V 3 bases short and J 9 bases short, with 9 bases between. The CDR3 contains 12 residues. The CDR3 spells CASSFPPGPQHF. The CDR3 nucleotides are TGTGCCAGCAGCTTCCCACCGGGGCCCCAGCATTTT.

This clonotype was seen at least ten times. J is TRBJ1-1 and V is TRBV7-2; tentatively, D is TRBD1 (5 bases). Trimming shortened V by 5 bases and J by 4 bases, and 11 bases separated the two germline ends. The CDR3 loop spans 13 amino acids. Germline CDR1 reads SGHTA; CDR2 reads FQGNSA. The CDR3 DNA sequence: TGTGCCAGCAGCCAAGCGGGGGGCACTGAAGCTTTCTTT. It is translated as CASSQAGGTEAFF.

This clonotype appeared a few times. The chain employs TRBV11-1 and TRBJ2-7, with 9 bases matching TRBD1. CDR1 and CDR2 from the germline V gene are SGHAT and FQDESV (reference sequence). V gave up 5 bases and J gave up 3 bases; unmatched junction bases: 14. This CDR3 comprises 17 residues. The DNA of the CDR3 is TGTGCCAGCAGCATGGGCACGCTGGGGACAGGGAACTACGAGCAGTACTTC. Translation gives CASSMGTLGTGNYEQYF.

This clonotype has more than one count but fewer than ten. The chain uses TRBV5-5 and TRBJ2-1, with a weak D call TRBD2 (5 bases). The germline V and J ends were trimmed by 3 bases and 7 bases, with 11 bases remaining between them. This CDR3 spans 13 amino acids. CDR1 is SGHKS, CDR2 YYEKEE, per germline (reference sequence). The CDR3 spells CASSWTGKNEQFF. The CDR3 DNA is TGTGCCAGCAGCTGGACGGGGAAGAATGAGCAGTTCTTC.

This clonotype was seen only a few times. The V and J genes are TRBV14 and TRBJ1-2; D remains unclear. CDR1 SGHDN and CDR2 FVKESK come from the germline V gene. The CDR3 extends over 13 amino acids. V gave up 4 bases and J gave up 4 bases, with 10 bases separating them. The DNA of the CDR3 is TGTGCCAGCAGCCGTCGGCTTACCTATGGCTACACCTTC. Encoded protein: CASSRRLTYGYTF.

The CDR3 nucleotides are TGTGCCAGCAGCGAGCCGACAGGGGGAGGAGAGACCCAGTACTTC. Translated, it gives CASSEPTGGGETQYF. The chain recombines TRBV7-6 with TRBJ2-5; TRBD1 matches 9 bases. CDR1 is SGHVS and CDR2 is FNYEAQ in the germline V gene. The CDR3 contains 15 residues. After removal of 5 bases from V and 4 bases from J, the junction contained 8 bases not matched to a gene. Looking up the rest from reference TRBV7-6 and TRBJ2-5 gives the full variable domain: GAGVSQSPRYKVTKRGQDVALRCDPISGHVSLYWYRQALGQGPEFLTYFNYEAQQDKSGLPNDRFSAERPEGSISTLTIQRTEQRDSAMYRCASSEPTGGGETQYFGPGTRLLVL.

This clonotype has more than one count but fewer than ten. The CDR3 sequence: CASSFVYEQYF. For the CDR3, the DNA is TGTGCCAGCAGTTTCGTTTACGAGCAGTACTTC. J is TRBJ2-7 and V is TRBV28; D remains ambiguous. Per the germline V gene, CDR1 is MDHEN and CDR2 is SYDVKM. The ends were cut back, 3 bases at V and 4 bases at J, with 4 bases in the middle. The CDR3 covers 11 residues.

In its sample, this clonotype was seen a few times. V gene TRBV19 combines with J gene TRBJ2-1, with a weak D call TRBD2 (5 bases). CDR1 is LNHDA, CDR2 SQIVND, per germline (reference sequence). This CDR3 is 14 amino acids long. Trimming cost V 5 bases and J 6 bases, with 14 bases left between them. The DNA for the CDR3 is TGTGCCAGTAGTGCACTCGCTGCGGGCAATGAGCAGTTCTTC. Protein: CASSALAAGNEQFF.

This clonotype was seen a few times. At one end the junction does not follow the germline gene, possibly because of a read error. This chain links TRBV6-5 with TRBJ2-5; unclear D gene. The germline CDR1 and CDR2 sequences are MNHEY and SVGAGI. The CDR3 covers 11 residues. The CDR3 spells CASAADWRPFF. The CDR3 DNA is TGTGCCAGCGCCGCCGACTGGCGACCTTTCTTC.

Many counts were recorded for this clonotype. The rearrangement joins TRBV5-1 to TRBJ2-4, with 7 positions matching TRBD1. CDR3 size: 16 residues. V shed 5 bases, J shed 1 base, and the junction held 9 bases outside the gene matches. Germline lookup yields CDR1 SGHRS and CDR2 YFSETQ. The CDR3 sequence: CASSTGTVQAKNIQYF. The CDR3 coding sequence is TGCGCCAGCAGTACCGGGACAGTCCAGGCCAAAAACATTCAGTACTTC.

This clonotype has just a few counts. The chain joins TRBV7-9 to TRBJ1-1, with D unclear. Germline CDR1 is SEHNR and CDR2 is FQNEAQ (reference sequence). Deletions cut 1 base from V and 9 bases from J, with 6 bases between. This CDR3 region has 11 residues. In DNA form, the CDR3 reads TGTGCCAGCAGCTTAGGAGGTAAAGCTTTCTTT. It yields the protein CASSLGGKAFF.

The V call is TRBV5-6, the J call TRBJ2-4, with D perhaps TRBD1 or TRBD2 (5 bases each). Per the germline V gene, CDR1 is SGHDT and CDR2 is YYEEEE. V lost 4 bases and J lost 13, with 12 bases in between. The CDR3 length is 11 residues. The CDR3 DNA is TGTGCCAGCAGCCGTGAGGGACCGCAGTACTTC. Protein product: CASSREGPQYF.

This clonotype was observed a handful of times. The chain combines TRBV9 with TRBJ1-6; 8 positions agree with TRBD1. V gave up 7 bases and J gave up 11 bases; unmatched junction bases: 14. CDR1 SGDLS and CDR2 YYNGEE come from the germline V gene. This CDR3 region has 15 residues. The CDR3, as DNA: TGTGCCAGCGGACTAGGGACAGGAGACGGGCCACCCCTCCACTTT. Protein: CASGLGTGDGPPLHF.

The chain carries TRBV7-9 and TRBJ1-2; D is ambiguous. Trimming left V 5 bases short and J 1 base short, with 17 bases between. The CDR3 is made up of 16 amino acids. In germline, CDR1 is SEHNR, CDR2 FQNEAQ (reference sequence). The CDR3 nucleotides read TGTGCCAGCAGCCGAGGAGGGCAGACAATTAACTATGGCTACACCTTC. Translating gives CASSRGGQTINYGYTF.

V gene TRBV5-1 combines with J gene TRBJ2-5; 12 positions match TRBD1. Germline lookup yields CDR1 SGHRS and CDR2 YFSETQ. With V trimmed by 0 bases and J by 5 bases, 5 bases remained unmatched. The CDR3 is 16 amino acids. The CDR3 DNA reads TGCGCCAGCAGCTTGGCCGGGACAGGGGGCGACGAGACCCAGTACTTC. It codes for CASSLAGTGGDETQYF.

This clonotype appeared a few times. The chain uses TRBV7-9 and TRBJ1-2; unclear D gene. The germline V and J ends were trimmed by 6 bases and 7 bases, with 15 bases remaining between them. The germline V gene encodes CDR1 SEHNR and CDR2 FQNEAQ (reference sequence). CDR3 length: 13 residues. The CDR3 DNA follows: TGTGCCAGCAGACCCCTGGACCCTGCTGGCTACACCTTC. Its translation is CASRPLDPAGYTF.

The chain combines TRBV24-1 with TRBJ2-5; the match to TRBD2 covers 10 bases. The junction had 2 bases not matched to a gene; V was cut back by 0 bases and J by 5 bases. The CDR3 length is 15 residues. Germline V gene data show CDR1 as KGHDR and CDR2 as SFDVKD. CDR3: CATSDLTSGVETQYF. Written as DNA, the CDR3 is TGTGCCACCAGTGATTTGACTAGCGGGGTTGAGACCCAGTACTTC.

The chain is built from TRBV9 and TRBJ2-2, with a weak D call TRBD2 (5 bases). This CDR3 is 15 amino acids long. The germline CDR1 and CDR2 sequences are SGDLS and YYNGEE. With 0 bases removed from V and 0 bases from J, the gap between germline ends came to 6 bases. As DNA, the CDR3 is TGTGCCAGCAGCGTAGCCGGGGCGAACACCGGGGAGCTGTTTTTT. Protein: CASSVAGANTGELFF.